The 7 T cell receptor beta chains given below trace back to one sample, sequenced in a study of blood T cell repertoires in COVID-19. Profiling relied on immunoSEQ multiplex PCR, and the TCRdb table lists in-frame clones only, not all of them. The data hold around 500,000 clones, with around nine tenths observed a single time. Specimen: PBMCs or T cells enriched from blood (not recorded which). The receptors were gathered from a woman between 35 and 50 years old who had recovered from COVID-19.

This chain uses TRBV4-1 with TRBJ2-7; 11 bases line up with TRBD2. CDR1 MGHRA and CDR2 YSYEKL come from the germline V gene. Trimming cost V 0 bases and J 7 bases; bases outside gene matches: 17. CDR3 length equals 19 residues. In DNA form, the CDR3 reads TGCGCCAGCAGCCAAGAATTCACTAGCGGGAGTGGGTCTTTTTGGGAGCAGTACTTC. This translates into CASSQEFTSGSGSFWEQYF.

The rearrangement joins TRBV15 to TRBJ2-7; 8 bases match TRBD1. The CDR3 runs to 14 residues. The J segment lost 2 bases and the V segment lost 5 bases, leaving 5 bases of the junction unmatched. In germline, CDR1 is LNHNV, CDR2 YYDKDF (reference sequence). CDR3: CATSARTGTYEQYF. Here the CDR3 DNA reads TGTGCCACCAGCGCGAGGACAGGGACCTACGAGCAGTACTTC.

V usage is TRBV24-1 and J usage is TRBJ2-2; maybe TRBD2 (5 bases). There are 13 residues in the CDR3. Looked up from germline, CDR1 is KGHDR and CDR2 is SFDVKD. V lost 9 bases and J 0 bases, leaving 7 bases between the germline ends. The CDR3 bases are TGTGCCACCGGGGAGACGAACACCGGGGAGCTGTTTTTT. Amino acids: CATGETNTGELFF.

This chain links TRBV4-1 with TRBJ1-3, with 8 bases that match TRBD1. The germline V gene encodes CDR1 MGHRA and CDR2 YSYEKL. The CDR3 runs 17 residues. The J segment lost 2 bases and the V segment lost 0 bases, leaving 6 bases of the junction unmatched. The CDR3 DNA sequence: TGCGCCAGCAGCCAAGAAGAAACAGGGGGAACTGGAAACACCATATATTTT. It encodes CASSQEETGGTGNTIYF.

The rearrangement links TRBV29-1 to TRBJ1-1; possible D gene TRBD1, 6 bases. CDR1 and CDR2 from the germline V gene are SQVTM and ANQGSEA. Trimming stripped 8 bases from V and 4 bases from J, with 17 bases between. CDR3 size: 13 residues. CDR3 in amino acids: CSSNRETGTEAFF. The CDR3 nucleotides are TGCAGCTCTAACAGGGAGACCGGCACTGAAGCTTTCTTT. Full variable domain (outside the CDR3, taken from reference TRBV29-1 and TRBJ1-1): SAVISQKPSRDICQRGTSLTIQCQVDSQVTMMFWYRQQPGQSLTLIATANQGSEATYESGFVIDKFPISRPNLTFSTLTVSNMSPEDSSIYLCSSNRETGTEAFFGQGTRLTVV.

V and J are TRBV6-1 and TRBJ1-1; 8 bases are a match to TRBD1. The CDR3 runs 12 residues. V lost 5 bases, J lost 12 bases, and 8 bases stayed unmatched. Germline assignment: CDR1 MNHNS and CDR2 SASEGT. CDR3 DNA: TGTGCCAGCAGTTCACAGGGGGGGCGGACTTTCTTT. Translated, it gives CASSSQGGRTFF.

The chain couples TRBV30 to TRBJ2-3; TRBD1 might be the D (5 bases). The germline V gene has CDR1 GTSNPN and CDR2 SVGIG (reference sequence). The CDR3 is 12 amino acids. Trimming took off 5 bases at V and 5 bases at J, with 11 bases between the two ends. This CDR3 is CAWDQGEDTQYF. CDR3 DNA sequence: TGTGCCTGGGACCAGGGTGAAGATACGCAGTATTTT. Using reference TRBV30 and TRBJ2-3 for the parts outside the CDR3, the full variable domain is SQTIHQWPATLVQPVGSPLSLECTVEGTSNPNLYWYRQAAGRGLQLLFYSVGIGQISSEVPQNLSASRPQDRQFILSSKKLLLSDSGFYLCAWDQGEDTQYFGPGTRLTVL.